The TCR beta chain under discussion was sequenced for a study of PD-1 blockade in classical Hodgkin lymphoma. Turning to this clone: Its antigen is unidentified.

Time point here: newly diagnosed, previously untreated cHL patient sample. Magnetic negative selection was used to purify CD4+ T cells from thawed PBMCs. Comparator PBMCs were from newly diagnosed, untreated classical Hodgkin lymphoma. The data were produced by immunoSEQ multiplex PCR, yet TCRdb's version contains in-frame clones alone and is incomplete. The sample carries some 16,000 clones, approximately 90% recorded once. Study results and caveats: Reasons behind the repertoire differences stay unclear, perhaps disease activity or earlier therapy. Newly diagnosed patients were reported to exhibit reduced baseline TCR diversity relative to healthy donors.

The CDR3 runs to 15 residues. J was trimmed by 7 bases and V by 4 bases; bases with no gene match: 10. Germline CDR1 reads SGHTA; CDR2 reads FQGNSA. This receptor was obtained from a human donor with classical Hodgkin lymphoma. The J gene is TRBJ2-7, the V gene TRBV7-2; 10 bases align to TRBD2. The source material was CD4+ T cells from blood. DNA for the CDR3: TGTGCCAGCAGCTCCGGGGGGGGACTAGCGCGAGAGCAGTACTTC. Translating it yields CASSSGGGLAREQYF.